The present T cell receptor (beta chain) was sequenced within a study of CD8 T cells in Susac syndrome. General study points: The study admitted that it had a relatively small number of individuals in its TCR sequencing and HLA analysis.

Reverse transcription used about 0.45 to 1 ug RNA and random hexamers. Amplification of the TCR beta CDR3 was carried out by immunoSEQ multiplex PCR, which spanned a total of 54 Vbeta and 13 Jbeta segments. TCRdb analysed the immunoSEQ multiplex PCR reads with MiXCR anew, one entry per CDR3 protein. The repertoire holds about 180,000 distinct CDR3 sequences, with approximately 94% as singletons. For this clonotype: As yet, its antigen is unknown.

High-throughput TCR beta sequencing covered peripheral CD8+ and CD4+ T cells. FACS enriched CD8+ TEMRA cells, while bulk CD8+ and CD4+ were negatively isolated. V lost 6 bases and J 3 bases, leaving 18 bases between the germline ends. Germline values: CDR1 MNHEY, CDR2 SVGEGT. The CDR3 contains 15 residues. J is TRBJ2-7 and V is TRBV6-2 or TRBV6-3, with a tentative D call TRBD2 (6 bases). This clonotype was obtained from a human donor with Susac syndrome. The sample was CD4+ T cells from PBMCs. CDR3 region: CASSLTGTDYYEQYF. The CDR3 DNA sequence: TGTGCCAGCAGCCTTACCGGGACGGACTACTACGAGCAGTACTTC.